This section outlines one T cell receptor (beta chain) sequence together with its context. Its antigen remains unidentified. Profiled with immunoSEQ multiplex PCR; TCRdb holds only in-frame clones, not every one. The repertoire has about 180,000 clones, approximately 86% of them found once; the top ten carry around 10%. The entry originates in a study of T cell responses to AZD1222 COVID-19 vaccine. Study-wide findings and caveats: Spike-specific TCRs gained breadth and depth after people received two AZD1222 doses. Clonal diversity was possibly underestimated; the donors were predominantly white British and more often female. CD4 TCRs covered the whole spike, strongest at regions 160-218 and 743-854.

The source of this sequence is an adult who received the AZD1222 COVID-19 vaccine. The material was peripheral blood, obtained 28 days after the second AZD1222 dose.

CDR3 sequence (DNA): TGTGCCAGCAGTGAAGTCCAGGGCCAGTACTTC. It codes for CASSEVQGQYF. The J gene is TRBJ2-7, the V gene TRBV2; maybe TRBD1 (5 bases). Germline lookup yields CDR1 SNHLY and CDR2 FYNNEI. The V gene lost 1 base and the J gene lost 10 bases, with 8 bases spanning the gap. This CDR3 comprises 11 residues.